The 27 T cell receptor beta chains in this list originate from one sample, sequenced in a study of cytomegalovirus exposure and HLA in healthy donors. The PCR made use of 60 Vbeta and 13 Jbeta primers. Some clones are missing from TCRdb's copy, which holds only in-frame ones; the method was immunoSEQ multiplex PCR. The repertoire has about 120,000 clones, roughly 76% of them found once; the top ten carry more than 3%. Sequencing was performed on PBMCs. The source of these receptors is a woman in her forties or fifties in good health and CMV-seronegative.

This clone is medium-sized. This sequence joins TRBV4-2 and TRBJ2-2; D remains unclear. The V gene lost 0 bases and the J gene lost 1 base, with 9 bases spanning the gap. CDR3 size: 16 residues. Germline CDR1 is LGHNA and CDR2 is YNFKEQ. The CDR3 region has the DNA TGTGCCAGCAGCCAAGAAGTGGCAGAGAACACCGGGGAGCTGTTTTTT. The encoded protein is CASSQEVAENTGELFF.

This clone showed up just once. The gene calls are TRBV28 and TRBJ2-3; the D is unclear. The CDR3 extends over 15 amino acids. V lost 7 bases and J 2 bases, leaving 16 bases between the germline ends. The germline gives CDR1 MDHEN, CDR2 SYDVKM. The CDR3 spells CASTYMTPYTDTQYF. The CDR3 DNA is TGTGCCAGCACCTACATGACACCCTACACAGATACGCAGTATTTT.

This clone was seen more than once but under ten times. The chain links TRBV7-9 to TRBJ1-3; D not resolved. CDR1 and CDR2 from the germline V gene are SEHNR and FQNEAQ (reference sequence). V was clipped by 5 bases and J by 0 bases, with 8 bases between them. This CDR3 is 14 amino acids long. CDR3 region: CASSPSGSGNTIYF. The CDR3 DNA is TGTGCCAGCAGCCCCAGCGGCTCTGGAAACACCATATATTTT.

This clone was seen a handful of times. The chain carries TRBV4-1 and TRBJ1-3; the D is unclear. V was pared by 1 base and J by 8 bases, with 6 bases between. CDR1 MGHRA and CDR2 YSYEKL come from the germline V gene. CDR3 length: 12 residues. The DNA for the CDR3 is TGCGCCAGCAGCCAAGTTCCAGACACCATATATTTT. This sequence encodes CASSQVPDTIYF.

The table lists this clone with a few counts. CDR3 sequence reads: CASSLDGGEQYF. CDR3 coding DNA: TGCGCCAGCAGCTTGGACGGGGGCGAGCAGTACTTC. V usage is TRBV5-1 and J usage is TRBJ2-7, with D possibly matching TRBD2 (6 bases). CDR1 SGHRS and CDR2 YFSETQ come from the germline V gene. The V end was cut by 0 bases, the J end by 6 bases, with 7 bases between. CDR3 length equals 12 residues.

This clone was counted between two and nine times. CDR3 protein: CASSWEGWGLSGNTIYF. The CDR3 region has the DNA TGTGCCAGCAGTTGGGAGGGTTGGGGCTTATCTGGAAACACCATATATTTT. The chain links TRBV28 to TRBJ1-3; D may be TRBD1 (5 bases). CDR3 size: 17 residues. Trimming pared 4 bases from V and 1 base from J, leaving 17 bases between. The germline V gene encodes CDR1 MDHEN and CDR2 SYDVKM.

This chain connects TRBV7-3 to TRBJ1-5; D is uncertain. Germline lookup yields CDR1 SGHTA and CDR2 FQGTGA. V was trimmed by 2 bases and J by 7 bases, leaving 9 bases between them. CDR3 length equals 13 residues. CDR3 nucleotides: TGTGCCAGCAGCTTAGAGCCGGGGCAGCCCCAGCATTTT. Translating gives CASSLEPGQPQHF.

The rearrangement uses TRBV4-2 and TRBJ1-4; 7 bases line up with TRBD1. Germline V lookup: CDR1 LGHNA, CDR2 YNFKEQ. CDR3 length: 14 amino acids. The junction had 6 bases not matched to a gene; V was cut back by 3 bases and J by 8 bases. The DNA for the CDR3 is TGTGCCAGCAGCCACGATCAGGGGGGCGAAAAACTGTTTTTT. As protein: CASSHDQGGEKLFF.

V usage is TRBV5-6 and J usage is TRBJ2-1; 8 bases align to TRBD2. The CDR3 totals 15 residues. V dropped 3 bases and J dropped 5; count of bases not matched to a gene: 7. Looked up from germline, CDR1 is SGHDT and CDR2 is YYEEEE. DNA of the CDR3: TGTGCCAGCAGCTACGTGGTAGCGGGGCACAATGAGCAGTTCTTC. It yields the protein CASSYVVAGHNEQFF.

This clone has a handful of counts. The CDR3 is CASKRGQGAYEQYF. CDR3 DNA: TGTGCCAGCAAGAGGGGACAGGGGGCCTACGAGCAGTACTTC. The J gene is TRBJ2-7, the V gene TRBV6-5; 11 nucleotides match TRBD1. V lost 7 bases, J lost 2 bases, and 4 bases stayed unmatched. This CDR3 is built from 14 residues. The germline V gene has CDR1 MNHEY and CDR2 SVGAGI.

The CDR3 DNA follows: TGTGCCAGCTCACCCGGGACTAGGACCTACGAGCAGTACTTC. This translates into CASSPGTRTYEQYF. The J gene is TRBJ2-7, the V gene TRBV18, with 8 bases aligning to TRBD2. After removal of 3 bases from V and 2 bases from J, the junction contained 3 bases not matched to a gene. This CDR3 is 14 amino acids long. Looked up from germline, CDR1 is KGHSH and CDR2 is LQKENI.

The CDR3 DNA reads TGTGCCAGCAGTTTAAGCGGCTATGGCTACACCTTC. Translated: CASSLSGYGYTF. The rearrangement uses TRBV27 and TRBJ1-2; D is unclear. The CDR3 is made up of 12 amino acids. The V end was cut by 2 bases, the J end by 4 bases, with 5 bases between. Germline V gene sequence: CDR1 MNHEY, CDR2 SMNVEV (reference sequence).

Worth noting for this clone: One end of the junction does not line up with germline, which may come from a read error. The V gene is TRBV7-9, the J gene TRBJ2-7; TRBD2 aligns across 7 bases. This CDR3 has 15 residues. CDR1 and CDR2 from the germline V gene are SEHNR and FQNEAQ (reference sequence). CDR3 nucleotide sequence: TGTTCCAGCAGCTTCCGCGCGGGAGTATTCGTCGAGCAGTACTTC. Translating it yields CSSSFRAGVFVEQYF.

This chain connects TRBV18 to TRBJ2-1; 9 bases are a match to TRBD1. Germline CDR1 KGHSH, CDR2 LQKENI. After removal of 4 bases from V and 7 bases from J, the junction contained 5 bases not matched to a gene. The CDR3 is 14 residues long. CDR3 DNA: TGTGCCAGCTCACTGGGACAGGGTAGGAATGAGCAGTTCTTC. Its protein is CASSLGQGRNEQFF.

The V call is TRBV7-9, the J call TRBJ1-1; D is perhaps TRBD1 (6 bases). The CDR3 is made up of 14 amino acids. V lost 3 bases, J lost 5 bases, and 13 bases lay in between. Germline V gives CDR1 SEHNR, CDR2 FQNEAQ (reference sequence). This CDR3 is CASSFGPQGTEAFF. The DNA of the CDR3 is TGTGCCAGCAGCTTTGGACCACAGGGAACTGAAGCTTTCTTT.

The V gene is TRBV10-3, the J gene TRBJ1-1; TRBD1 matches at 7 bases. Losses at the gene ends were 6 bases for V and 0 bases for J; bases not matched to a gene: 10. The germline gives CDR1 ENHRY, CDR2 SYGVKD. The CDR3 is made up of 16 amino acids. In nucleotides, the CDR3 is TGTGCCATCAGGGAGGGGACAGCAGCAATGAACACTGAAGCTTTCTTT. Residues: CAIREGTAAMNTEAFF.

This chain connects TRBV18 to TRBJ1-2, with D perhaps matching TRBD1 (5 bases). Trimming removed 4 bases at V and 3 bases at J, with 15 bases between. The germline CDR1 and CDR2 sequences are KGHSH and LQKENI. The CDR3 spans 15 residues. The CDR3 DNA sequence: TGTGCCAGCTCACGTAGAGCAGGGCCCTACTATGGCTACACCTTC. Encoded protein: CASSRRAGPYYGYTF.

This rearrangement joins TRBV9 to TRBJ2-1, with TRBD2 identical over 9 bases. The germline V gene encodes CDR1 SGDLS and CDR2 YYNGEE. The CDR3 extends over 16 amino acids. With 4 bases clipped from V and 5 bases from J, the junction kept 10 bases outside the gene matches. CDR3 sequence: CASSPQSGLANNEQFF. The CDR3 DNA reads TGTGCCAGCAGCCCCCAGTCAGGACTAGCGAACAATGAGCAGTTCTTC. Variable domain in full (rest from reference TRBV9 and TRBJ2-1): DSGVTQTPKHLITATGQRVTLRCSPRSGDLSVYWYQQSLDQGLQFLIQYYNGEERAKGNILERFSAQQFPDLHSELNLSSLELGDSALYFCASSPQSGLANNEQFFGPGTRLTVL.

The chain joins TRBV6-6 to TRBJ2-1; 8 bases line up with TRBD2. This CDR3 spans 14 amino acids. Germline V gene lookup returns CDR1 MNHNY and CDR2 SVGAGI (reference sequence). After removal of 2 bases from V and 5 bases from J, the junction contained 2 bases not matched to a gene. The CDR3 DNA reads TGTGCCAGCAGTTACAAGGGACTAGACAATGAGCAGTTCTTC. This translates into CASSYKGLDNEQFF.

The genes are TRBV18 and TRBJ1-1; possible D gene TRBD1, 5 bases. The V end was cut by 4 bases, the J end by 1 base, with 13 bases between. Germline CDR1 and CDR2: KGHSH and LQKENI. The CDR3 runs to 15 residues. CDR3 in amino acids: CASSRDGGENTEAFF. The CDR3 DNA reads as TGTGCCAGCTCACGGGACGGAGGGGAGAACACTGAAGCTTTCTTT.

V usage is TRBV15 and J usage is TRBJ2-1; D possibly corresponds to TRBD1 (6 bases). The V gene's germline CDR1 is LNHNV and CDR2 YYDKDF (reference sequence). The CDR3 contains 16 residues. V was clipped by 0 bases and J by 10 bases, with 19 bases between them. CDR3 sequence (DNA): TGTGCCACCAGCAGAGATCGGGACACCCAGTTGGACGAGCAGTTCTTC. Amino acids: CATSRDRDTQLDEQFF.

In this sample, this clone turned up once. The CDR3 here is CASSLPGQGIYEQYF. For the CDR3, the DNA is TGTGCCAGCAGCTTGCCGGGACAGGGAATCTACGAGCAGTACTTC. The chain uses TRBV7-9 and TRBJ2-7; 9 nucleotides line up with TRBD1. Germline assignment: CDR1 SEHNR and CDR2 FQNEAQ (reference sequence). The J segment lost 3 bases and the V segment lost 3 bases, leaving 6 bases of the junction unmatched. The CDR3 length is 15 residues.

V gene TRBV13 combines with J gene TRBJ2-7; 7 bases are shared with TRBD2. V lost 3 bases, J lost 2 bases, and 4 bases stayed unmatched. Germline V gives CDR1 PRHDT, CDR2 FYEKMQ (reference sequence). The CDR3 spans 14 residues. The CDR3 spells CASSFGGTPYEQYF. The CDR3 DNA is TGTGCCAGCAGCTTCGGGGGGACCCCCTACGAGCAGTACTTC.

The V and J genes are TRBV7-2 and TRBJ1-6; D perhaps matches TRBD1 (5 bases). Deletions cut 2 bases from V and 8 bases from J, with 13 bases between. The CDR3 runs to 15 residues. Germline values: CDR1 SGHTA, CDR2 FQGNSA. CDR3 sequence (DNA): TGTGCCAGCAGCTTAAGGGTCGGGGGGGATTCACCCCTCCACTTT. Translated: CASSLRVGGDSPLHF.

This clone was seen a handful of times. V and J are TRBV7-8 and TRBJ2-7, with 11 bases identical to TRBD2. The length of the CDR3 is 17 residues. Trimming at V came to 1 base and at J to 3 bases, leaving 8 bases not matched to a gene. Germline CDR1 reads SGHVS; CDR2 reads FQNEAQ. The CDR3 sequence: CASSLDDLAGGHYEQYF. The CDR3 DNA follows: TGTGCCAGCAGCTTAGATGATCTAGCGGGAGGCCACTACGAGCAGTACTTC.

CDR3 amino acids: CASSYTSGTASYEQYF. DNA for the CDR3: TGTGCCAGCAGTTACACTTCCGGGACAGCCTCCTACGAGCAGTACTTC. The rearrangement joins TRBV6-5 to TRBJ2-7, with 7 bases that match TRBD1. In germline, CDR1 is MNHEY, CDR2 SVGAGI. V lost 2 bases and J lost 0; bases outside the gene matches: 7. CDR3 length: 16 residues.

The chain is built from TRBV28 and TRBJ1-2, with D perhaps TRBD1 (5 bases). Germline CDR1 is MDHEN and CDR2 is SYDVKM. The ends were cut back, 6 bases at V and 4 bases at J, with 9 bases in the middle. This CDR3 is built from 12 residues. The CDR3 bases are TGTGCCAGCAGCAGGGTAGGCTATGGCTACACCTTC. It yields the protein CASSRVGYGYTF.